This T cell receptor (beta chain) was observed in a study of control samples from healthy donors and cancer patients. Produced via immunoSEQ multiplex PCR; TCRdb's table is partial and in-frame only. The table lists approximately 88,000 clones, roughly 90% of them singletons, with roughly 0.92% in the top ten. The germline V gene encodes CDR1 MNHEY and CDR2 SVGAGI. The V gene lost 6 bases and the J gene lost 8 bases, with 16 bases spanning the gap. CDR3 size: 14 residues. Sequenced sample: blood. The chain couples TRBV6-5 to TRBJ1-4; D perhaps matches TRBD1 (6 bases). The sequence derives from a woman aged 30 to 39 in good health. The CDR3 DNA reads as TGTGCCAGCAGCACTGGGGGGGCGGGGGAAAAACTGTTTTTT. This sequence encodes CASSTGGAGEKLFF.